The 4 T cell receptor beta chains reported below all come from one sample, sequenced in a study of blood T cells in healthy people across ages. A second PCR, run for about 6 to 12 cycles, used a sample-barcoded 5' primer plus a J-beta primer mix. Via MiXCR, TCRdb re-called the 5' RACE reads, giving one row per CDR3 protein. The sample records approximately 700,000 distinct CDR3 sequences, 32% being singletons. The material sequenced was blood. The receptors were sampled from a woman older than 75 in good health.

Notes on this clonotype: With a much larger clone just one base away, this may be a read error. This chain links TRBV6-1 with TRBJ2-7, with 9 bases identical to TRBD1. TRBJ2-1 explains the end of the DNA better; the J call may be wrong. The CDR3 consists of 15 residues. Germline V lookup: CDR1 MNHNS, CDR2 SASEGT. As DNA, the CDR3 is TGTGCCAGCAGCTTCCGGGACAGGGACCCCTACGAGCAGTTCTTC. Protein sequence: CASSFRDRDPYEQFF.

The genes are TRBV28 and TRBJ1-5, with 9 bases that match TRBD1. The CDR3 covers 15 residues. Germline trimming cut 5 bases from V and 5 bases from J; bases unmatched to any gene: 7. CDR1 is MDHEN, CDR2 SYDVKM, per germline. CDR3 sequence (DNA): TGTGCCAGCAGTCCGTCACAGGGGGCGTATCAGCCCCAGCATTTT. It codes for CASSPSQGAYQPQHF. Based on the CDR3 plus reference TRBV28 and TRBJ1-5, the full variable domain is DVKVTQSSRYLVKRTGEKVFLECVQDMDHENMFWYRQDPGLGLRLIYFSYDVKMKEKGDIPEGYSVSREKKERFSLILESASTNQTSMYLCASSPSQGAYQPQHFGDGTRLSIL.

The table lists this clonotype with many counts. This chain uses TRBV4-3 with TRBJ1-2, with 10 bases aligning to TRBD1. Losses at the gene ends were 2 bases for V and 3 bases for J; bases not matched to a gene: 6. The germline V gene has CDR1 LGHNA and CDR2 YSLEER. The CDR3 extends over 16 amino acids. DNA of the CDR3: TGCGCCAGCAGCCAACGCCTCGGACAGGGGGACTATGGCTACACCTTC. It encodes CASSQRLGQGDYGYTF.

The chain is built from TRBV30 and TRBJ1-1; the D is unclear. Trimming left V 2 bases short and J 1 base short, with 14 bases between. Germline V CDR1 and CDR2: GTSNPN, SVGIG (reference sequence). This CDR3 has 15 residues. The CDR3 nucleotides are TGTGCCTGGAGTAACAAGGGTGGTTGGAACACTGAAGCTTTCTTT. It codes for CAWSNKGGWNTEAFF.